These 21 T cell receptor beta chains share one sample of origin, sequenced in a study of OX40 agonist ivuxolimab in advanced cancers. Libraries were made using the immunoSEQ multiplex PCR assay. TCRdb re-hosts the immuneACCESS table, in-frame sequences only. Its copies lack some clones; in the studies checked, an unresolved V gene accounts for under half of them, and the cause for the rest is not known. For this sample there are almost 15,000 clones; about 80% appear just once. 30% to 45% of the sample is taken by the ten largest. Specimen: CD4+ or CD8+ T cells sorted from blood, collected in a trial of the OX40 agonist ivuxolimab. These receptors all stem from an adult with an advanced solid tumor such as melanoma, head and neck, liver or kidney cancer.

The rearrangement joins TRBV7-8 to TRBJ2-2; no reliable D call. With 1 base removed from V and 4 bases from J, the gap between germline ends came to 16 bases. In germline, CDR1 is SGHVS, CDR2 FQNEAQ. This CDR3 comprises 17 residues. This CDR3 reads CASSLGSPEWGTGELFF. The CDR3 DNA reads as TGTGCCAGCAGCTTAGGTAGCCCAGAGTGGGGCACCGGGGAGCTGTTTTTT.

Worth noting for this clone: The junction differs from germline at one of its ends, possibly a read error. This chain uses TRBV4-3 with TRBJ2-3, with a possible D match to TRBD1 (6 bases). Germline loops: CDR1 LGHNA, CDR2 YSLEER. CDR3 length equals 17 residues. CDR3 nucleotide sequence: TGCGCCAGCAGCCAAGATCCAGGGGATTTTAGCACGGATACGCAGTATTTT. Its translation is CASSQDPGDFSTDTQYF.

The chain is built from TRBV19 and TRBJ1-5, with unresolved D. The V gene lost 10 bases and the J gene lost 3 bases, with 19 bases spanning the gap. In germline, CDR1 is LNHDA, CDR2 SQIVND (reference sequence). The CDR3 has 15 residues. CDR3 loop: CATMEGGILNQPQHF. The DNA for the CDR3 is TGTGCCACTATGGAAGGAGGGATCCTCAATCAGCCCCAGCATTTT.

The V gene is TRBV7-9, the J gene TRBJ1-2; no definite D call. The germline gives CDR1 SEHNR, CDR2 FQNEAQ (reference sequence). Trimming shortened V by 5 bases and J by 5 bases, and 12 bases separated the two germline ends. The CDR3 loop spans 13 amino acids. The CDR3 region is CASSPLLRYGYTF. The CDR3 region has the DNA TGTGCCAGCAGCCCTCTCCTGCGGTATGGCTACACCTTC.

V gene TRBV7-6 combines with J gene TRBJ1-4; the match to TRBD1 covers 7 bases. The CDR3 is 15 residues long. CDR1 and CDR2 (germline): SGHVS, FNYEAQ. The V segment lost 5 bases and the J segment 4 bases; nucleotides outside the gene matches: 7. The CDR3 DNA is TGTGCCAGCAGCCTAGGGGGCAGCCTTAATGAAAAACTGTTTTTT. Translation gives CASSLGGSLNEKLFF.

The chain uses TRBV4-1 and TRBJ2-7; D is undetermined. The CDR3 consists of 11 residues. Trimming removed 4 bases at V and 5 bases at J, with 6 bases between. Germline values: CDR1 MGHRA, CDR2 YSYEKL. CDR3 coding DNA: TGCGCCAGCAGCCTCAAAAACGAGCAGTACTTC. This gives the protein CASSLKNEQYF.

The chain joins TRBV7-9 to TRBJ1-1; no firm D call. The germline V gene has CDR1 SEHNR and CDR2 FQNEAQ (reference sequence). This CDR3 region has 12 residues. The ends were cut back, 5 bases at V and 2 bases at J, with 6 bases in the middle. For the CDR3, the DNA is TGTGCCAGCAGCCCTAGCAACACTGAAGCTTTCTTT. Protein: CASSPSNTEAFF.

The chain recombines TRBV11-2 with TRBJ2-3; D unresolved. Germline V gene lookup returns CDR1 SGHAT and CDR2 FQNNGV. The CDR3 loop spans 16 amino acids. Trimming removed 1 base at V and 2 bases at J, with 13 bases between. The CDR3 DNA reads as TGTGCCAGCAGCTTAGCTTCCCCCACGTTCACAGATACGCAGTATTTT. Protein: CASSLASPTFTDTQYF.

This clone was seen a few times. The J gene is TRBJ2-7, the V gene TRBV7-9, with D uncertain. Germline loops: CDR1 SEHNR, CDR2 FQNEAQ (reference sequence). The CDR3 is 13 residues long. V lost 7 bases to trimming and J lost 2 bases, with 12 bases between them. Here the CDR3 DNA reads TGTGCCAGCACCACGACATCCCCCTACGAGCAGTACTTC. Translation gives CASTTTSPYEQYF.

The V gene is TRBV5-4, the J gene TRBJ2-3; D is perhaps TRBD2 (7 bases). Germline V lookup: CDR1 SGHNT, CDR2 YYREEE (reference sequence). The CDR3 is 18 amino acids. The V end lost 1 base, the J end lost 1 base, and 19 bases lay between the germline ends. The CDR3 here is CASSLNAGAPSRTDTQYF. For the CDR3, the DNA is TGTGCCAGCAGCTTGAACGCGGGGGCACCGTCACGCACAGATACGCAGTATTTT.

The rearrangement joins TRBV7-9 to TRBJ2-5, with TRBD1 matching 10 bases. The ends lost 6 bases at V and 5 bases at J; junction bases unmatched: 12. The germline V gene has CDR1 SEHNR and CDR2 FQNEAQ (reference sequence). The CDR3 totals 16 residues. In nucleotides, the CDR3 is TGTGCCAGCAGACCTCCCGGGACAGGGGATCCGGAGACCCAGTACTTC. Translation: CASRPPGTGDPETQYF.

The CDR3 sequence: CASRTGNINQPQHF. DNA for the CDR3: TGTGCCAGTAGGACAGGGAATATCAATCAGCCCCAGCATTTT. The chain combines TRBV19 with TRBJ1-5, with 7 positions matching TRBD1. The trim removed 6 bases at V and 3 bases at J, leaving 5 bases unmatched. The CDR3 has 14 residues. The V gene's germline CDR1 is LNHDA and CDR2 SQIVND (reference sequence).

The DNA for the CDR3 is TGTGCCAGCAGCCAAGACCCCGGCCCGAATTCACCCCTCCACTTT. Protein sequence: CASSQDPGPNSPLHF. The rearrangement uses TRBV4-2 and TRBJ1-6; D is uncertain. The V gene lost 0 bases and the J gene lost 7 bases, with 10 bases spanning the gap. Germline V lookup: CDR1 LGHNA, CDR2 YNFKEQ. The CDR3 has 15 residues.

J is TRBJ2-2 and V is TRBV30; D is unresolved. Germline V CDR1 and CDR2: GTSNPN, SVGIG (reference sequence). Trimming stripped 1 base from V and 5 bases from J, with 5 bases between. The CDR3 extends over 12 amino acids. The CDR3 DNA follows: TGTGCCTGGAGTGGGCCAACCGGGGAGCTGTTTTTT. Its translation: CAWSGPTGELFF.

The chain is built from TRBV7-6 and TRBJ1-5; no clear D gene. V shed 2 bases and J shed 4 bases, with 6 bases lying between them. This CDR3 is built from 13 residues. In germline, CDR1 is SGHVS, CDR2 FNYEAQ. CDR3 region: CASSLHQNQPQHF. For the CDR3, the DNA is TGTGCCAGCAGCTTACACCAAAATCAGCCCCAGCATTTT.

This clone appeared a few times. The chain uses TRBV7-8 and TRBJ1-5; D gene unclear. The ends were cut back, 5 bases at V and 2 bases at J, with 13 bases in the middle. CDR3 length equals 15 residues. The germline CDR1 and CDR2 sequences are SGHVS and FQNEAQ. The CDR3 DNA reads as TGTGCCAGCAGCGTCTATTTTGGCGGCAATCAGCCCCAGCATTTT. Translation gives CASSVYFGGNQPQHF.

This clone was seen just once. The chain uses TRBV7-6 and TRBJ1-6; TRBD1 is a possible D gene (5 bases). The CDR3 is made up of 14 amino acids. CDR1 and CDR2 (germline): SGHVS, FNYEAQ. The germline V and J ends were trimmed by 4 bases and 3 bases, with 7 bases remaining between them. CDR3 sequence: CASSSGGYNSPLHF. DNA for the CDR3: TGTGCCAGCAGCTCCGGGGGCTATAATTCACCCCTCCACTTT.

This clone has just one count. V and J are TRBV19 and TRBJ2-6; the D gene is possibly TRBD1 (6 bases). The CDR3 extends over 19 amino acids. Germline CDR1 LNHDA, CDR2 SQIVND (reference sequence). V was cut by 5 bases and J by 4 bases, with 24 bases left in between. In nucleotides, the CDR3 is TGTGCCAGTAGTCCATGGGCAGGGGATAACTCTGGCGGGGCCAACGTCCTGACTTTC. Its protein product is CASSPWAGDNSGGANVLTF.

V usage is TRBV5-8 and J usage is TRBJ2-1, with a weak D call TRBD1 (5 bases). The germline CDR1 and CDR2 sequences are SGHTS and YDEGEE. The CDR3 spans 12 residues. V was shortened by 2 bases and J by 8 bases, with 8 bases between the two germline ends. The CDR3 DNA is TGTGCCAGCAGCTTACCCAGGGATGAGCAGTTCTTC. Protein product: CASSLPRDEQFF.

This clone was recorded a few times. The chain recombines TRBV5-5 with TRBJ2-1; D possibly corresponds to TRBD2 (7 bases). From germline, CDR1 is SGHKS and CDR2 YYEKEE (reference sequence). V dropped 4 bases and J dropped 10 bases, with 15 bases sitting between them. The CDR3 runs to 13 residues. In nucleotides, the CDR3 is TGTGCCAGCAGCGCGGGGGCCGGGGTGGAGCAGTTCTTC. Its protein product is CASSAGAGVEQFF.

This clone was detected only once. The chain carries TRBV7-9 and TRBJ2-5, with D perhaps matching TRBD1 (6 bases). The CDR3 is made up of 13 amino acids. Germline CDR1 is SEHNR and CDR2 is FQNEAQ (reference sequence). V shed 1 base and J shed 5 bases, with 8 bases lying between them. CDR3 sequence reads: CASSLDREETQYF. The CDR3 DNA reads as TGTGCCAGCAGCTTAGACAGGGAGGAGACCCAGTACTTC.